This passage covers 7 T cell receptor beta chains from one sample sequenced in a study of cytomegalovirus exposure and HLA in healthy donors. PCR employed 60 Vbeta and 13 Jbeta primers. Libraries were prepared by immunoSEQ multiplex PCR; TCRdb keeps only in-frame clonotypes and omits some of them. The sample shows some 140,000 clones, 70% to 90% of them seen only once. Sequencing input: PBMCs. All receptors derive from a woman aged 40 to 50 in good health and CMV-seropositive.

This clone was observed a handful of times. The rearrangement uses TRBV28 and TRBJ2-5; 9 nucleotides align to TRBD2. CDR1 is MDHEN, CDR2 SYDVKM, per germline. The CDR3 runs to 15 residues. Germline trimming cut 2 bases from V and 11 bases from J; bases unmatched to any gene: 12. CDR3 residues: CASSLPTSGMGEQYF. The CDR3 bases are TGTGCCAGCAGTTTACCGACTAGCGGCATGGGTGAGCAGTACTTC.

The chain combines TRBV7-9 with TRBJ2-7, with 7 bases lining up with TRBD2. Germline V gene data show CDR1 as SEHNR and CDR2 as FQNEAQ (reference sequence). The CDR3 totals 16 residues. V was pared by 3 bases and J by 0 bases, with 8 bases of the junction left unmatched. The CDR3 region is CASSLVSGTHSYEQYF. The CDR3 nucleotides are TGTGCCAGCAGCTTGGTAAGCGGGACCCACTCCTACGAGCAGTACTTC.

The gene calls are TRBV6-1 and TRBJ1-5, with 9 bases identical to TRBD1. The CDR3 loop spans 16 amino acids. Germline-derived CDR1 and CDR2 are MNHNS and SASEGT. V shed 3 bases, J shed 3 bases, and the junction held 6 bases outside the gene matches. CDR3 in amino acids: CASSETDRGPNQPQHF. The CDR3 DNA reads as TGTGCCAGCAGTGAGACGGACAGGGGCCCCAATCAGCCCCAGCATTTT.

The chain couples TRBV6-1 to TRBJ2-5, with TRBD1 identical over 8 bases. CDR1 is MNHNS, CDR2 SASEGT, per germline. The V gene end was trimmed by 7 bases and the J gene end by 5 bases; junction bases not matched to a gene: 9. The CDR3 extends over 14 amino acids. CDR3 loop: CASKMDRERETQYF. The DNA of the CDR3 is TGTGCCAGCAAGATGGACAGGGAAAGGGAGACCCAGTACTTC.

The gene calls are TRBV19 and TRBJ2-7; 8 bases line up with TRBD2. V lost 2 bases and J lost 7; bases outside the gene matches: 7. Per the germline V gene, CDR1 is LNHDA and CDR2 is SQIVND (reference sequence). The CDR3 extends over 14 amino acids. The chain's CDR3 is CASSITGGLLEQYF. CDR3 DNA sequence: TGTGCCAGTAGTATAACGGGAGGGCTTCTGGAGCAGTACTTC. Together with reference TRBV19 and TRBJ2-7, the CDR3 gives the full variable domain: DGGITQSPKYLFRKEGQNVTLSCEQNLNHDAMYWYRQDPGQGLRLIYYSQIVNDFQKGDIAEGYSVSREKKESFPLTVTSAQKNPTAFYLCASSITGGLLEQYFGPGTRLTVT.

The chain couples TRBV11-2 to TRBJ2-1; 7 nucleotides agree with TRBD1. The CDR3 runs 14 residues. Germline CDR1 reads SGHAT; CDR2 reads FQNNGV. V was clipped by 8 bases and J by 3 bases; unmatched bases: 7. The DNA for the CDR3 is TGTGCCAGCGAAGGCTCAGGGGGCTACAATGAGCAGTTCTTC. This sequence encodes CASEGSGGYNEQFF.

J is TRBJ2-3 and V is TRBV11-2; TRBD2 matches 13 bases. This CDR3 has 17 amino acids. Germline CDR1 reads SGHAT; CDR2 reads FQNNGV. After removal of 5 bases from V and 2 bases from J, the junction contained 7 bases not matched to a gene. The CDR3 spells CASSGQLAGGTTDTQYF. Here the CDR3 DNA reads TGTGCCAGCAGCGGGCAACTAGCGGGAGGGACCACAGATACGCAGTATTTT. Complete variable domain (other parts from reference TRBV11-2 and TRBJ2-3): EAGVAQSPRYKIIEKRQSVAFWCNPISGHATLYWYQQILGQGPKLLIQFQNNGVVDDSQLPKDRFSAERLKGVDSTLKIQPAKLEDSAVYLCASSGQLAGGTTDTQYFGPGTRLTVL.